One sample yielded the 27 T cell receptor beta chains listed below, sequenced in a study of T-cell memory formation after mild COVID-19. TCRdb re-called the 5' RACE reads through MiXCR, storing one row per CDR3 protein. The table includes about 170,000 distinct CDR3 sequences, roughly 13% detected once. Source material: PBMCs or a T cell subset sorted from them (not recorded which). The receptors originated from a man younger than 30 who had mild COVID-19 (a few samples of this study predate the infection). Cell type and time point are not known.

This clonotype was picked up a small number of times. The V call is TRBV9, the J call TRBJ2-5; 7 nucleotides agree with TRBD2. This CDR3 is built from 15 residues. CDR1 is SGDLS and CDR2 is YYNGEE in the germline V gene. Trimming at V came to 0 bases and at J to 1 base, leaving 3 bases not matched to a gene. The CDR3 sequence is CASSVDRGGQETQYF. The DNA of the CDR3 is TGTGCCAGCAGCGTAGATCGCGGGGGCCAAGAGACCCAGTACTTC.

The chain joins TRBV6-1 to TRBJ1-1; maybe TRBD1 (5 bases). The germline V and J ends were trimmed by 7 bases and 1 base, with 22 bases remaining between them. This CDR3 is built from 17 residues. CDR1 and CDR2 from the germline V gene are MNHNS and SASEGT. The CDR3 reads CASKGGAAQLENTEAFF. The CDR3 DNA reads TGTGCCAGCAAGGGAGGGGCAGCCCAGCTAGAGAACACTGAAGCTTTCTTT.

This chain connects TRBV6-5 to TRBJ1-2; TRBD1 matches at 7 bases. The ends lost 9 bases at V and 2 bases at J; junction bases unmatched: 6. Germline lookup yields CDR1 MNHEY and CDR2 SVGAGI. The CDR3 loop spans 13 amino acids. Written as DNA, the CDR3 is TGTGCCAGTAAACAGGGGCCCAACTATGGCTACACCTTC. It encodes CASKQGPNYGYTF.

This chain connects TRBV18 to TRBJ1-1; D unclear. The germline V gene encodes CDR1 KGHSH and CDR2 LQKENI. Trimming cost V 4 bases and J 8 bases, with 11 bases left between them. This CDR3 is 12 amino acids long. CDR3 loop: CASSRRGEEAFF. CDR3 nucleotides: TGTGCCAGCTCACGACGGGGAGAGGAAGCTTTCTTT.

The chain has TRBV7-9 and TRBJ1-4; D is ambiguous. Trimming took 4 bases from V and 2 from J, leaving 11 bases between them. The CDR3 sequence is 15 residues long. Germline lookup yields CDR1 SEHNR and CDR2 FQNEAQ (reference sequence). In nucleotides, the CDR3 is TGTGCCAGCAGCTCCCCCCGCTTGACTAATGAAAAACTGTTTTTT. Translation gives CASSSPRLTNEKLFF.

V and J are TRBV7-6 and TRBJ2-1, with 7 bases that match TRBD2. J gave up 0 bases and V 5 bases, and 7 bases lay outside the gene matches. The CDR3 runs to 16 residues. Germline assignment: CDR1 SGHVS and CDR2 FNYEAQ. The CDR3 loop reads CASSVWRGSSYNEQFF. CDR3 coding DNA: TGTGCCAGCAGCGTTTGGCGGGGGAGCTCCTACAATGAGCAGTTCTTC.

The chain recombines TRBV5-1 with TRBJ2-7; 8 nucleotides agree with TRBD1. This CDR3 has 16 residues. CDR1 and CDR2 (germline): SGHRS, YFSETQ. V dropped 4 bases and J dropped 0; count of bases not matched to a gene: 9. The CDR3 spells CASSQLTGDRSYEQYV. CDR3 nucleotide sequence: TGCGCCAGCAGCCAGTTGACAGGGGATCGCTCCTACGAGCAGTACGTC.

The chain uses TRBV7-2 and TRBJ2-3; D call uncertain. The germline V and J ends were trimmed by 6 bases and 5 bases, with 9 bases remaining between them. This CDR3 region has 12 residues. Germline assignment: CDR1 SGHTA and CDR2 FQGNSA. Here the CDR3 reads CASRRPEDTQYF. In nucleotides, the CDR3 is TGTGCCAGCAGGAGACCTGAAGATACGCAGTATTTT.

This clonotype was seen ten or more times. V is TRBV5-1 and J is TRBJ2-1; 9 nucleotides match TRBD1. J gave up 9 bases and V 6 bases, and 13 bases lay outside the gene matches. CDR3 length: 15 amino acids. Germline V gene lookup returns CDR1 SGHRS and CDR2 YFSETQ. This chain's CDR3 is CASTVPGQGQGEQFF. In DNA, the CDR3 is TGCGCCAGCACCGTCCCGGGACAGGGACAGGGTGAGCAGTTCTTC.

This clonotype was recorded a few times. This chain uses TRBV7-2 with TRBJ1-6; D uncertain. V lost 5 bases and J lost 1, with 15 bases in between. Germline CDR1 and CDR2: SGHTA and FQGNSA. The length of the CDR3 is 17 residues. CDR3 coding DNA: TGTGCCAGCAGCCCTGGACCGGCGGGGTCCTATAATTCACCCCTCCACTTT. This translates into CASSPGPAGSYNSPLHF.

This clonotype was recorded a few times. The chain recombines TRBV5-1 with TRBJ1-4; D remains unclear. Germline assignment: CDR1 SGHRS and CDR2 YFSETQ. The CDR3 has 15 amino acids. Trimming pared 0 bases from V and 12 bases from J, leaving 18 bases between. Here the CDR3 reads CASSLVGPPLAELFF. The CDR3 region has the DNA TGCGCCAGCAGCTTGGTCGGCCCGCCGTTAGCGGAACTGTTTTTT.

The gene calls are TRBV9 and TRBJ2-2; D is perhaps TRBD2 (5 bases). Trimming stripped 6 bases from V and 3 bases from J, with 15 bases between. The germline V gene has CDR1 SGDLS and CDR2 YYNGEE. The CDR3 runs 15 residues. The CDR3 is CASNAGVADTGELFF. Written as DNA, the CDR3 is TGTGCCAGCAACGCCGGGGTGGCGGACACCGGGGAGCTGTTTTTT.

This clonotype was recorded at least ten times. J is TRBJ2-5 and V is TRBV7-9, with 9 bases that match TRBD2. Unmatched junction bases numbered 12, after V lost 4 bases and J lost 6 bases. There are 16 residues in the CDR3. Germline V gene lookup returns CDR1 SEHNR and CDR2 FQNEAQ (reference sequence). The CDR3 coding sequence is TGTGCCAGCAGCTCGGGCAGTAGCGGGGGCTTCAAGACCCAGTACTTC. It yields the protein CASSSGSSGGFKTQYF.

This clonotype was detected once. DNA of the CDR3: TGTGCCAGCAGCTTAGTATTGCGGAGCGAGCAGTACTTC. As protein: CASSLVLRSEQYF. The rearrangement uses TRBV7-2 and TRBJ2-7, with D hard to call. Germline V gene sequence: CDR1 SGHTA, CDR2 FQGNSA. Trimming shortened V by 1 base and J by 6 bases, and 10 bases separated the two germline ends. This CDR3 is built from 13 residues.

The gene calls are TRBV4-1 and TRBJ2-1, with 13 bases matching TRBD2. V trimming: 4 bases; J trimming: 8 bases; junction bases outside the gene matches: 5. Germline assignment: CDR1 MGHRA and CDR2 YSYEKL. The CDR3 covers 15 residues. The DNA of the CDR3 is TGCGCCAGCAGCCCGACTAGCGGGGGGCGGGATGAGCAGTTCTTC. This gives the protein CASSPTSGGRDEQFF.

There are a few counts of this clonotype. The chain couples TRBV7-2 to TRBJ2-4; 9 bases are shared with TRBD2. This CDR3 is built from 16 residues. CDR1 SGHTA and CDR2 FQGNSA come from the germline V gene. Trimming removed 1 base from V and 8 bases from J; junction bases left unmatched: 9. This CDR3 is CASSLEAGGLGYIQYF. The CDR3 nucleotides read TGTGCCAGCAGCTTAGAAGCGGGGGGATTGGGGTACATTCAGTACTTC.

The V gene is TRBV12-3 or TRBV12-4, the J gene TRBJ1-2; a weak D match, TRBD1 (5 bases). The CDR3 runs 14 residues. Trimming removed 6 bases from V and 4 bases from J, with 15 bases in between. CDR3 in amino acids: CASSHTRDAYGYTF. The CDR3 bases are TGTGCCAGCAGCCACACCCGGGACGCCTATGGCTACACCTTC.

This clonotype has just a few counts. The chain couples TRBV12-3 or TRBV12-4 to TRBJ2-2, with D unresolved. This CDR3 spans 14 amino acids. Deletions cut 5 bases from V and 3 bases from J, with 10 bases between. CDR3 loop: CASSTDTYTGELFF. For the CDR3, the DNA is TGTGCCAGCAGTACCGACACGTACACCGGGGAGCTGTTTTTT.

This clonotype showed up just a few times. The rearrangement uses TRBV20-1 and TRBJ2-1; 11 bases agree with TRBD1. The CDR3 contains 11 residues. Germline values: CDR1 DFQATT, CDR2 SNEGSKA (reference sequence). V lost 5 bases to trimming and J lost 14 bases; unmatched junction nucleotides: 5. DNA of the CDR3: TGCAGTGCTTTGGACAGGGGGCGGGAGTTCTTC. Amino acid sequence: CSALDRGREFF.

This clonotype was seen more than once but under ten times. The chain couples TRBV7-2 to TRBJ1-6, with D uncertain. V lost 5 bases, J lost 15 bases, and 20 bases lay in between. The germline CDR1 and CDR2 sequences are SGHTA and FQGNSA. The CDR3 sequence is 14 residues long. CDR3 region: CASSPTVLRSFLHF. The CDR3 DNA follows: TGTGCCAGCAGCCCGACCGTCCTGCGTTCCTTCCTCCACTTT. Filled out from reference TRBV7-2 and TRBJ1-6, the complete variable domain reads GAGVSQSPSNKVTEKGKDVELRCDPISGHTALYWYRQSLGQGLEFLIYFQGNSAPDKSGLPSDRFSAERTGGSVSTLTIQRTQQEDSAVYLCASSPTVLRSFLHFGNGTRLTVT.

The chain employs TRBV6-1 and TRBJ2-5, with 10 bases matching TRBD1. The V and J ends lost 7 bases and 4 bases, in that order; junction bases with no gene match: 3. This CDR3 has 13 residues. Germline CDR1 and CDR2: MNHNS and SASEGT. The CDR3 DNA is TGTGCCAGCATCCGGGACAGGGGAGAGACCCAGTACTTC. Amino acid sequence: CASIRDRGETQYF.

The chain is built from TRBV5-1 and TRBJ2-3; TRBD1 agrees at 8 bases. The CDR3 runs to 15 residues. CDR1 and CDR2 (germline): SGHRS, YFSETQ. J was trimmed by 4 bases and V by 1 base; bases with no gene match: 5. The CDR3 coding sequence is TGCGCCAGCAGCTTGCAGGGGGCGAAAGCAGATACGCAGTATTTT. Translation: CASSLQGAKADTQYF.

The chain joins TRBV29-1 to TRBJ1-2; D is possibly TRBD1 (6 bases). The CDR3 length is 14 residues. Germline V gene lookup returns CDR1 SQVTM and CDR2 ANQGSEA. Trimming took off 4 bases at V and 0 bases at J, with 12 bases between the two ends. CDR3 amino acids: CSVGRGGSNYGYTF. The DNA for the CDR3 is TGCAGCGTTGGGAGGGGGGGCTCTAACTATGGCTACACCTTC.

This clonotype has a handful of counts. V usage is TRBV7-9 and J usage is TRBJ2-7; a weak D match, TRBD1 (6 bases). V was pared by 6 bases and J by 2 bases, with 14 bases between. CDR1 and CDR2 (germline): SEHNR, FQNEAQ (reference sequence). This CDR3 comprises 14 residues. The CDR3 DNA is TGTGCCAGCAGGAAACAGGGAACGACCTACGAGCAGTACGTC. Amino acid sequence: CASRKQGTTYEQYV.

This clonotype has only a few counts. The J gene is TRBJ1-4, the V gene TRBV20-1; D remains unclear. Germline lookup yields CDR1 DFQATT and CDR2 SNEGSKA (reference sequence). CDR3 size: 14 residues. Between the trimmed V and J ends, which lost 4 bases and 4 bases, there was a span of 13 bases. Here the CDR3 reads CSATPPAGNEKLFF. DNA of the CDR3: TGCAGTGCTACCCCCCCCGCTGGTAATGAAAAACTGTTTTTT.

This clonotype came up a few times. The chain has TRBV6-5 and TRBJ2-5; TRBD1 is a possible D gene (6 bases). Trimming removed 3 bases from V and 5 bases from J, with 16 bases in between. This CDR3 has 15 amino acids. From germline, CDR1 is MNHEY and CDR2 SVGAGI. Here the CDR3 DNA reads TGTGCCAGCAGTTATGGACAGCCCCTGTGGGAGACCCAGTACTTC. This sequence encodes CASSYGQPLWETQYF.

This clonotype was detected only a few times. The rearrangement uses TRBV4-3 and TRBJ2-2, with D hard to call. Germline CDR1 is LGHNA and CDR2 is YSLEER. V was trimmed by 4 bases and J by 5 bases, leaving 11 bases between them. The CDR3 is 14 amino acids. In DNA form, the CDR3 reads TGCGCCAGCAGCCTCGAGATCCGGACCGGGGAGCTGTTTTTT. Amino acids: CASSLEIRTGELFF.